The T cell receptor (beta chain) under discussion was sequenced for a study of blood T cells in healthy people across ages. Whole-study findings and limits: Using unsorted PBMCs precluded a conclusive naive versus antigen-experienced comparison.

This clonotype has a handful of counts. Its antigen is still unknown. Germline assignment: CDR1 DFQATT and CDR2 SNEGSKA (reference sequence). The CDR3 runs to 13 residues. V lost 1 base to trimming and J lost 4 bases, with 10 bases between them. A sample-barcoded 5' primer and a J-beta primer mix were used in a second PCR of roughly 7 to 12 cycles. TCRdb independently ran MiXCR on the 5' RACE reads; one entry per CDR3 protein. The sample yields more than 1.4 million distinct CDR3 sequences, around 39% seen once. This sequence was found in a young woman in good health. The chain carries TRBV20-1 and TRBJ1-2; D is unclear. The specimen was blood. The CDR3 here is CSARGQRTYGYTF. CDR3 in DNA: TGCAGTGCTAGAGGGCAGCGCACCTATGGCTACACCTTC.